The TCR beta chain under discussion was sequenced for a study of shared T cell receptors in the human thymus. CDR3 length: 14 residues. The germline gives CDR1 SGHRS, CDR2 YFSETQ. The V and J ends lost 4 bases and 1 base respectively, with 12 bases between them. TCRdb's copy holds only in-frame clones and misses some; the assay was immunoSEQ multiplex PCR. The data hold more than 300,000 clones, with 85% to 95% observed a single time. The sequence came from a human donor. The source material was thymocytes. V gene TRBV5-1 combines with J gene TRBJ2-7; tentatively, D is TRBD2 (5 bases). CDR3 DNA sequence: TGCGCCAGCAGCCCGGACTTCGCATCCTACGAGCAGTACTTC. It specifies CASSPDFASYEQYF.